This TCR beta chain was found in a study of blood T cell repertoires in COVID-19 (dated by TCRdb to between 2020 and 2021). For context, the study as a whole: Collaborator samples came from the United States, Italy and Spain and covered acute and convalescent phases of COVID-19. A freely available public database, intended as a resource for researchers studying the immune response to SARS-CoV-2, is where the repertoires were released. Samples were obtained from the ongoing ImmuneRACE study (first 160 participants) and from 1,000 to 1,500 subjects provided by 6 global collaborators. The sample metadata nearly always contained a de-identified subject ID, COVID-19 status, age in years and sex. The prospective study material was composed of cDNA or gDNA derived from T cells, B-cell-depleted T cells, or PBMCs. Where available, HLA class I and class II types were taken from metadata supplied by the sample provider and were not determined by assay-based typing. Deeply sampled blood TCRbeta repertoires from subjects exposed to, actively infected with, or recovered from COVID-19 were included in the dataset.

The germline V gene yields SGHTA for CDR1 and FQGNSA for CDR2. Ends trimmed: V by 5 bases, J by 1 base; bases unmatched to a gene: 9. The CDR3, cysteine through phenylalanine, is 18 amino acids long. Just CDR3 DNA is preserved here, 54 bases in frame from base 1. In regard to this clone: Its antigen target is currently unknown. No much larger clone exists at a distance of one base, and base qualities are not known.

Collaborating institutions collected whole blood in K2EDTA tubes following their own protocols. For TCRbeta analysis, collaborator samples were shipped as frozen whole blood, as isolated PBMCs, or as DNA extracted from either sample type. General findings and caveats noted by the study authors: Clinical and demographic metadata were provided uncurated, with the amount varying by source and participant.

TCRbeta CDR3 regions were amplified from genomic DNA using the immunoSEQ Assay, a bias-controlled multiplex PCR. From the authors' description of their analysis: The number of nucleated cells in each sample was estimated from the amplification of reference gene primers within the assay. To quantify the absolute abundance of each unique TCRbeta CDR3 rearrangement, sequence reads were collapsed and filtered. For each sample, productive Simpson clonality was calculated as the square root of Simpson's diversity index over productive rearrangements. In TCRdb, the immuneACCESS table is reduced to in-frame sequences with V and J assigned. These tables do not hold every clone; where another copy was compared, an unresolved V gene accounts for under half, and the others remain unexplained. V and J calls and clone size are those listed in that table; D and trimming were worked out from the DNA. The sample includes fewer than 300,000 clones, with approximately 87% observed a single time. Approximately 2.6% of the sample goes to the ten largest clones.

The source of this sequence is a woman aged 70-85 years with active or convalescent COVID-19. Recombination connected TRBV7-2 to TRBJ2-3; TRBD2 agrees with 13 junctional bases. The sample comprised peripheral blood. The DNA reads as follows: TGTGCCAGCAGCGGGACTAGCGGGACACCACGGGGCACAGATACGCAGTATTTT. It is translated as CASSGTSGTPRGTDTQYF.